Shown below are 21 T cell receptor beta chains from a single sample sequenced in a study of cytomegalovirus exposure and HLA in healthy donors. 60 Vbeta and 13 Jbeta primers were used in PCR. Sequencing was performed with immunoSEQ multiplex PCR; in TCRdb, only in-frame clones are kept and a portion is missing. The sample has under 200,000 clones, around 79% seen once. Sequencing input: PBMCs. Receptor source: a middle-aged woman in good health and CMV-seronegative.

This chain joins TRBV10-3 and TRBJ2-7; 8 bases are a match to TRBD1. CDR1 is ENHRY, CDR2 SYGVKD, per germline. V was clipped by 4 bases and J by 5 bases; unmatched bases: 4. CDR3 length: 13 amino acids. The CDR3 nucleotides are TGTGCCATCAGTGGGGACAGGTTCCACGAGCAGTACTTC. Translating it yields CAISGDRFHEQYF.

This chain links TRBV30 with TRBJ1-1; TRBD1 matches 9 bases. Trimming cost V 8 bases and J 6 bases; bases outside gene matches: 7. The CDR3 runs 12 residues. CDR1 and CDR2 (germline): GTSNPN, SVGIG (reference sequence). CDR3 amino acids: CARGQGGSEAFF. The CDR3 DNA is TGTGCCCGGGGACAGGGAGGTTCTGAAGCTTTCTTT. Full variable domain (outside the CDR3, taken from reference TRBV30 and TRBJ1-1): SQTIHQWPATLVQPVGSPLSLECTVEGTSNPNLYWYRQAAGRGLQLLFYSVGIGQISSEVPQNLSASRPQDRQFILSSKKLLLSDSGFYLCARGQGGSEAFFGQGTRLTVV.

The chain links TRBV6-6 to TRBJ1-3, with TRBD1 matching over 9 bases. The V gene's germline CDR1 is MNHNY and CDR2 SVGAGI (reference sequence). V lost 9 bases, J lost 5 bases, and 5 bases stayed unmatched. The CDR3 is 13 amino acids. CDR3 sequence: CASRDRERNTIYF. CDR3 DNA sequence: TGTGCCAGTCGGGACAGGGAAAGAAACACCATATATTTT.

J is TRBJ1-1 and V is TRBV6-5; D remains unclear. Looked up from germline, CDR1 is MNHEY and CDR2 is SVGAGI. The ends were cut back, 6 bases at V and 5 bases at J, with 19 bases in the middle. This CDR3 comprises 15 residues. The CDR3 bases are TGTGCCAGCAGGGCCAGCGGGCGCGGTCGGACTGAAGCTTTCTTT. Translating gives CASRASGRGRTEAFF.

In this sample, this clone turned up once. One end of the junction is discordant with germline, which a read error may explain. Distinct nucleotide sequences in the sample also encode this CDR3. The chain has TRBV4-1 and TRBJ2-7; D uncertain. The CDR3 runs 16 residues. CDR1 and CDR2 (germline): MGHRA, YSYEKL. CDR3 coding DNA: TGCGCCAGCAGCCAAGTAGCTCCGGTACGCTCCTACGAGCAGTATTTC. Encoded protein: CASSQVAPVRSYEQYF.

This chain joins TRBV5-4 and TRBJ2-5; 8 bases are shared with TRBD2. The CDR3 totals 14 residues. The V and J ends lost 3 bases and 1 base, in that order; junction bases with no gene match: 2. Germline V gene sequence: CDR1 SGHNT, CDR2 YYREEE (reference sequence). CDR3 residues: CASSSGGVQETQYF. The CDR3 region has the DNA TGTGCCAGCAGCTCGGGGGGGGTCCAAGAGACCCAGTACTTC. Looking up the rest from reference TRBV5-4 and TRBJ2-5 gives the full variable domain: ETGVTQSPTHLIKTRGQQVTLRCSSQSGHNTVSWYQQALGQGPQFIFQYYREEENGRGNFPPRFSGLQFPNYSSELNVNALELDDSALYLCASSSGGVQETQYFGPGTRLLVL.

The rearrangement joins TRBV5-4 to TRBJ2-3; D is unresolved. Per the germline V gene, CDR1 is SGHNT and CDR2 is YYREEE (reference sequence). Trimming stripped 0 bases from V and 0 bases from J, with 5 bases between. This CDR3 comprises 14 residues. The CDR3 DNA reads as TGTGCCAGCAGCTTGGTGCGGAGCACAGATACGCAGTATTTT. Amino acid sequence: CASSLVRSTDTQYF.

V gene TRBV6-4 combines with J gene TRBJ1-4, with TRBD1 identical over 7 bases. This CDR3 comprises 17 residues. The junction had 7 bases not matched to a gene; V was cut back by 3 bases and J by 0 bases. Germline CDR1 is MRHNA and CDR2 is SNTAGT. The CDR3 spells CASSDRGGPPTNEKLFF. In nucleotides, the CDR3 is TGTGCCAGCAGTGATCGAGGGGGCCCCCCAACTAATGAAAAACTGTTTTTT.

J is TRBJ1-5 and V is TRBV25-1; D is unresolved. V shed 3 bases and J shed 5 bases, with 11 bases lying between them. This CDR3 spans 14 amino acids. Germline CDR1 reads MGHDK; CDR2 reads SYGVNS. Written as DNA, the CDR3 is TGTGCCAGCAGTGAGGTATCCGCGTATCAGCCCCAGCATTTT. Protein product: CASSEVSAYQPQHF.

The gene calls are TRBV21-1 and TRBJ1-3; the table names TRBD1, a call not compared with the DNA. TRBV21-1 is termed a pseudogene. This CDR3 has 15 residues. CDR3 protein: CASSIYRGSGNTIYF. CDR3 DNA: TGTGCCAGCAGCATCTACAGGGGCTCTGGAAACACCATATATTTT.

J is TRBJ1-2 and V is TRBV28, with 7 nucleotides matching TRBD1. CDR1 MDHEN and CDR2 SYDVKM come from the germline V gene. This CDR3 is built from 15 residues. Trimming removed 7 bases from V and 6 bases from J; junction bases left unmatched: 14. CDR3 coding DNA: TGTGCCAGCACCCTAGGGGGCAGAGATAAAGATGGCTACACCTTC. Amino acid sequence: CASTLGGRDKDGYTF.

V gene TRBV15 combines with J gene TRBJ1-6; a weak D match, TRBD1 (6 bases). Trimming shortened V by 1 base and J by 8 bases, and 9 bases separated the two germline ends. The germline V gene has CDR1 LNHNV and CDR2 YYDKDF (reference sequence). The CDR3 is made up of 14 amino acids. The CDR3 is CATSRVQGYSPLHF. Here the CDR3 DNA reads TGTGCCACCAGCAGAGTTCAGGGGTATTCACCCCTCCACTTT.

The chain employs TRBV6-1 and TRBJ1-1; a weak D match, TRBD1 (5 bases). CDR3 size: 13 residues. With 5 bases removed from V and 4 bases from J, the gap between germline ends came to 11 bases. Germline V gives CDR1 MNHNS, CDR2 SASEGT. The CDR3 here is CASSSQGGTEAFF. The CDR3 DNA follows: TGTGCCAGCAGTTCTCAGGGTGGCACTGAAGCTTTCTTT.

The chain employs TRBV7-9 and TRBJ1-1; 7 positions agree with TRBD1. Germline V gene data show CDR1 as SEHNR and CDR2 as FQNEAQ (reference sequence). The CDR3 contains 18 residues. After removal of 1 base from V and 3 bases from J, the junction contained 14 bases not matched to a gene. This CDR3 is CASSLVRGQIDWYTEAFF. CDR3 coding DNA: TGTGCCAGCAGCTTAGTTAGGGGGCAGATTGATTGGTACACTGAAGCTTTCTTT.

In DNA form, the CDR3 reads TGTGCCAGCAGCTTAGAGAGGTCCACAGATACGCAGTATTTT. As protein: CASSLERSTDTQYF. The genes are TRBV7-9 and TRBJ2-3; D not resolved. The V end was cut by 1 base, the J end by 2 bases, with 7 bases between. Germline-derived CDR1 and CDR2 are SEHNR and FQNEAQ (reference sequence). CDR3 length equals 14 residues.

This chain uses TRBV9 with TRBJ1-1; D is undetermined. This CDR3 is 16 amino acids long. Trimming removed 0 bases from V and 5 bases from J, with 17 bases in between. Germline V gene sequence: CDR1 SGDLS, CDR2 YYNGEE. The CDR3 spells CASSVGGRVGSTEAFF. DNA for the CDR3: TGTGCCAGCAGCGTAGGAGGGCGCGTCGGGAGTACTGAAGCTTTCTTT.

The V call is TRBV6-1, the J call TRBJ2-3; TRBD1 matches 9 bases. This CDR3 is built from 15 residues. Germline-derived CDR1 and CDR2 are MNHNS and SASEGT. V dropped 5 bases and J dropped 2; count of bases not matched to a gene: 5. The chain's CDR3 is CASSLTGGYTDTQYF. The CDR3 DNA sequence: TGTGCCAGCAGTTTGACAGGGGGTTACACAGATACGCAGTATTTT.

The V gene is TRBV2, the J gene TRBJ2-7, with D possibly being TRBD1 (6 bases). The length of the CDR3 is 13 residues. Trimming cost V 7 bases and J 0 bases, with 10 bases left between them. Germline CDR1 reads SNHLY; CDR2 reads FYNNEI. CDR3 coding DNA: TGTGCCAGCACGACAGGAGGCTCCTACGAGCAGTACTTC. Amino acids: CASTTGGSYEQYF.

This chain uses TRBV7-9 with TRBJ2-1; the D is unclear. Germline V gene data show CDR1 as SEHNR and CDR2 as FQNEAQ (reference sequence). The CDR3 is 12 residues long. V was shortened by 3 bases and J by 4 bases, with 4 bases between the two germline ends. The CDR3 nucleotides are TGTGCCAGCAGCTTCGAGTACAATGAGCAGTTCTTC. Protein sequence: CASSFEYNEQFF. Based on the CDR3 plus reference TRBV7-9 and TRBJ2-1, the full variable domain is DTGVSQNPRHKITKRGQNVTFRCDPISEHNRLYWYRQTLGQGPEFLTYFQNEAQLEKSRLLSDRFSAERPKGSFSTLEIQRTEQGDSAMYLCASSFEYNEQFFGPGTRLTVL.

CDR3 DNA: TGTGCCAGCCGCCGCACTTCAGGGGGCGTATTAGATACGCAGTATTTT. It specifies CASRRTSGGVLDTQYF. This chain connects TRBV11-1 to TRBJ2-3; the match to TRBD1 covers 8 bases. V trimming: 8 bases; J trimming: 5 bases; junction bases outside the gene matches: 15. The V gene's germline CDR1 is SGHAT and CDR2 FQDESV (reference sequence). The CDR3 is made up of 16 amino acids.

This clone was detected only once. J is TRBJ2-1 and V is TRBV2; tentative D call: TRBD1 (6 bases). V lost 6 bases and J lost 7, with 19 bases in between. This CDR3 is built from 15 residues. Germline V gene sequence: CDR1 SNHLY, CDR2 FYNNEI. The CDR3 protein is CASSNDRTRINEQFF. For the CDR3, the DNA is TGTGCCAGCAGCAACGACAGGACAAGGATTAATGAGCAGTTCTTC.